Given below is one TCR beta chain in context. Its antigen is undetermined. Into CD45RA+ naive and CD45RA-negative memory subsets, the CD4+ cells were split. V was cut by 4 bases and J by 7 bases, with 11 bases left in between. CDR1 SGHDN and CDR2 FVKESK come from the germline V gene. There are 13 residues in the CDR3. The data derive from a study of shared clonotypes between healthy human individuals. Study observations and caveats: Shared clonotypes: about 4.6% naive CD4, under 4% naive CD8, about 2.5% memory CD4, over 0.3% memory CD8. The study sampled only blood, and tissue repertoires likely differ.

The authors loaded around 200 ng DNA, 30,000 to 35,000 T cell genomes, into sorted-subset replicate PCRs. Clones were sequenced by immunoSEQ multiplex PCR, and TCRdb holds only the in-frame ones, with some missing. The sample yields about 1.5 million clones, nearly 99% seen once. This TCR derives from a man aged 25 to 40 in good health. Sequences were obtained from naive CD4+ T cells sorted from blood. Indicated subset: CD45RA+ positively selected. V is TRBV14 and J is TRBJ1-3; D is undetermined. For the CDR3, the DNA is TGTGCCAGCAGCCCCCGTGGCAGGAACACCATATATTTT. It encodes CASSPRGRNTIYF.